Listed here is a single T cell receptor beta chain. The source of the sample is a study of blood T cell repertoires in COVID-19. Study-wide context: The samples span acute and convalescent COVID-19 from the United States, Italy and Spain.

Generated by immunoSEQ multiplex PCR, the TCRdb table keeps only in-frame clones and is missing some. The sample lists approximately 150,000 clones, less than 90% occurring once. The material sequenced was peripheral blood. The TCR sequence derives from a human donor with COVID-19, enrolled during active disease. The donor label of this sample is uncertain.

The CDR3 here is CASSLVPWDGGETQYF. In nucleotides, the CDR3 is TGTGCCAGCAGCTTGGTGCCGTGGGATGGCGGGGAGACCCAGTACTTC. This sequence joins TRBV5-4 and TRBJ2-5; perhaps TRBD2 as D (5 bases). CDR1 is SGHNT, CDR2 YYREEE, per germline (reference sequence). Trimming removed 0 bases from V and 5 bases from J, with 17 bases in between. The CDR3 is made up of 16 amino acids.